One TCR beta chain is described in this entry. This record comes from a study of blood T cell repertoires in COVID-19. Whole-study context: Sites across the United States, Italy and Spain contributed samples from acute and convalescent COVID-19. Sample material is recorded as cDNA or gDNA derived from T cells, B-cell-depleted T cells, or PBMCs.

This table comes from immunoSEQ multiplex PCR, and its TCRdb copy is limited to in-frame clones, with some not included. This repertoire shows over 200,000 clones, over 80% found once; its top ten account for approximately 5.3%. V lost 8 bases and J lost 5, with 13 bases in between. This CDR3 comprises 13 residues. Germline V gives CDR1 GTSNPN, CDR2 SVGIG (reference sequence). This chain joins TRBV30 and TRBJ1-6; D not certain. The sequence derives from a human donor in a cohort sampled during active COVID-19. The sample comprised peripheral blood. The chain's CDR3 is CAQRVLDNSPLHF. The CDR3 coding sequence is TGTGCCCAGAGGGTCCTCGATAATTCACCCCTCCACTTT.